The 21 T cell receptor beta chains below all came from one sample that was sequenced in a study of control samples from healthy donors and cancer patients (dated by TCRdb to 2020 to 2022). Library construction relied on the immunoSEQ multiplex PCR assay. TCRdb mirrors the immuneACCESS table, restricted to in-frame sequences. Some clones are absent from its copies; in checked studies, under half trace to an unresolved V gene, and the reason for the others is unknown. The sample table holds approximately 150,000 clones, of which around 96% were seen once. Just over 1% of the sample comes from the top ten. Sequencing input: blood. The source of these receptors is a woman younger than 45 in good health.

The chain is built from TRBV4-2 and TRBJ2-3; D gene unclear. Trimming removed 1 base from V and 7 bases from J, with 15 bases in between. In germline, CDR1 is LGHNA, CDR2 YNFKEQ. The CDR3 is 15 amino acids. CDR3 sequence (DNA): TGTGCCAGCAGCCAAGTGAGCCGGGCGGCTTATACGCAGTATTTT. It translates to CASSQVSRAAYTQYF.

In the case of this clone: Sequence at one end of the junction differs from germline and may be a read error. The chain recombines TRBV19 with TRBJ2-3; D unresolved. Germline V gene sequence: CDR1 LNHDA, CDR2 SQIVND (reference sequence). The length of the CDR3 is 12 residues. CDR3 bases: TGTGCCAGTAGTATGGGTGGGTCAAATTGGGATTTT. Its protein product is CASSMGGSNWDF.

The V gene is TRBV29-1, the J gene TRBJ2-3, with a weak D call TRBD2 (5 bases). Germline CDR1 SQVTM, CDR2 ANQGSEA. V was clipped by 8 bases and J by 6 bases, with 12 bases between them. The CDR3 is made up of 11 amino acids. The CDR3 sequence: CSTRVADTQYF. In DNA, the CDR3 is TGCAGCACTAGAGTCGCGGATACGCAGTATTTT.

The CDR3 sequence is CASSLAGGAYEQYF. In DNA, the CDR3 is TGCGCCAGCAGCTTGGCTGGCGGAGCCTACGAGCAGTACTTC. The chain uses TRBV5-1 and TRBJ2-7; D is uncertain. This CDR3 region has 14 residues. Per the germline V gene, CDR1 is SGHRS and CDR2 is YFSETQ. V was cut by 0 bases and J by 2 bases, with 9 bases left in between.

The J gene is TRBJ1-2, the V gene TRBV27; D not resolved. With 5 bases removed from V and 5 bases from J, the gap between germline ends came to 12 bases. Germline V gene data show CDR1 as MNHEY and CDR2 as SMNVEV (reference sequence). The CDR3 spans 13 residues. The CDR3 DNA is TGTGCCAGCAGTCACCTCAAGGAATATGGCTACACCTTC. It is translated as CASSHLKEYGYTF.

V gene TRBV28 combines with J gene TRBJ1-5; weak D call: TRBD1 (6 bases). The CDR3 is made up of 18 amino acids. V dropped 6 bases and J dropped 6 bases, with 27 bases sitting between them. Germline CDR1 reads MDHEN; CDR2 reads SYDVKM. The CDR3 coding sequence is TGTGCCAGCAGCCCTACGTTGATACAGGGTAGTGGGGGTCAGCCCCAGCATTTT. Its protein product is CASSPTLIQGSGGQPQHF.

The V and J genes are TRBV29-1 and TRBJ1-1; no clear D. The CDR3 extends over 10 amino acids. Germline-derived CDR1 and CDR2 are SQVTM and ANQGSEA. The V and J ends lost 6 bases and 0 bases respectively, with 2 bases between them. The CDR3 is CSVLNTEAFF. DNA of the CDR3: TGCAGCGTACTGAACACTGAAGCTTTCTTT.

This sequence joins TRBV25-1 and TRBJ2-5, with a possible D match to TRBD2 (5 bases). V was cut by 7 bases and J by 7 bases, with 19 bases left in between. CDR1 and CDR2 (germline): MGHDK, SYGVNS. This CDR3 contains 14 residues. The CDR3 region is CASMKSGSKGTQYF. In DNA form, the CDR3 reads TGTGCCAGCATGAAATCGGGATCTAAGGGGACCCAGTACTTC.

The rearrangement uses TRBV5-6 and TRBJ2-1; D uncertain. The CDR3 length is 14 residues. The V end lost 0 bases, the J end lost 2 bases, and 6 bases lay between the germline ends. Per germline, CDR1 SGHDT and CDR2 YYEEEE. The CDR3 DNA sequence: TGTGCCAGCAGCTTGGGGGTGGCCTACAATGAGCAGTTCTTC. Translation gives CASSLGVAYNEQFF.

The V call is TRBV10-3, the J call TRBJ2-1; weak D call: TRBD1 (6 bases). This CDR3 has 13 amino acids. Trimming left V 6 bases short and J 9 bases short, with 15 bases between. The germline CDR1 and CDR2 sequences are ENHRY and SYGVKD. CDR3 DNA: TGTGCCATCAGCCCCCATCCGGACAGTGAGCAGTTCTTC. It is translated as CAISPHPDSEQFF.

V gene TRBV4-1 combines with J gene TRBJ2-7, with D perhaps matching TRBD1 or TRBD2 (5 bases each). V was cut by 5 bases and J by 2 bases, with 13 bases left in between. Germline V gene lookup returns CDR1 MGHRA and CDR2 YSYEKL. The CDR3 has 14 amino acids. The CDR3 protein is CASSEAGTAYEQYF. DNA of the CDR3: TGCGCCAGCAGCGAAGCCGGGACGGCCTACGAGCAGTACTTC.

In DNA, the CDR3 is TGTGCCAGCAGACCGGACGGTTGGTACACTGAAGCTTTCTTT. Translation: CASRPDGWYTEAFF. The chain is built from TRBV28 and TRBJ1-1; no reliable D call. CDR3 size: 14 residues. Trimming cost V 6 bases and J 3 bases, with 14 bases left between them. CDR1 and CDR2 (germline): MDHEN, SYDVKM.

The chain combines TRBV18 with TRBJ1-1; 12 nucleotides line up with TRBD1. V shed 3 bases and J 4 bases; nucleotides not matched to a gene: 9. Germline lookup yields CDR1 KGHSH and CDR2 LQKENI. CDR3 size: 17 residues. This chain's CDR3 is CASSPSGQGALSTEAFF. The DNA of the CDR3 is TGTGCCAGCTCACCCTCGGGACAGGGGGCCCTAAGCACTGAAGCTTTCTTT.

The chain's CDR3 is CASSKGLAGGPSTDTQYF. The CDR3 DNA is TGTGCCAGTAGTAAGGGACTAGCGGGAGGGCCAAGCACAGATACGCAGTATTTT. V is TRBV19 and J is TRBJ2-3, with 16 bases identical to TRBD2. Germline trimming cut 4 bases from V and 0 bases from J; bases unmatched to any gene: 4. Per the germline V gene, CDR1 is LNHDA and CDR2 is SQIVND (reference sequence). This CDR3 contains 18 residues.

J is TRBJ1-5 and V is TRBV9, with no clear D. The V and J ends lost 0 bases and 3 bases respectively, with 10 bases between them. Germline assignment: CDR1 SGDLS and CDR2 YYNGEE. The CDR3 loop spans 15 amino acids. This CDR3 reads CASSVESGLNQPQHF. The CDR3 DNA reads TGTGCCAGCAGCGTAGAGTCAGGTCTCAATCAGCCCCAGCATTTT.

This chain joins TRBV27 and TRBJ1-3; possibly TRBD1 for D (6 bases). Germline V gives CDR1 MNHEY, CDR2 SMNVEV (reference sequence). CDR3 size: 19 residues. V lost 5 bases, J lost 0 bases, and 23 bases lay in between. The CDR3 is CASSPTLGLQGFSGNTIYF. CDR3 DNA: TGTGCCAGCAGTCCAACCTTGGGCTTACAGGGCTTCTCTGGAAACACCATATATTTT.

The DNA of the CDR3 is TGTGCCAGCAGCGAAGGAGCTTTCTTT. Amino acids: CASSEGAFF. The chain uses TRBV7-9 and TRBJ1-1; no reliable D call. The CDR3 spans 9 residues. The germline gives CDR1 SEHNR, CDR2 FQNEAQ (reference sequence). V lost 5 bases, J lost 10 bases, and 5 bases lay in between.

V gene TRBV4-1 combines with J gene TRBJ2-2; D is unclear. Trimming cost V 3 bases and J 2 bases, with 13 bases left between them. The CDR3 sequence is 16 residues long. Germline-derived CDR1 and CDR2 are MGHRA and YSYEKL. CDR3 amino acids: CASSHSPGFNTGELFF. The CDR3 coding sequence is TGCGCCAGCAGCCACTCCCCCGGGTTTAACACCGGGGAGCTGTTTTTT.

This chain uses TRBV6-5 with TRBJ1-5; D call uncertain. The CDR3 spans 11 residues. Germline assignment: CDR1 MNHEY and CDR2 SVGAGI. Trimming shortened V by 10 bases and J by 11 bases, and 15 bases separated the two germline ends. CDR3 nucleotide sequence: TGTGCCACCAAAAAGTCGGTAACCCAGCATTTT. This gives the protein CATKKSVTQHF.

V usage is TRBV7-9 and J usage is TRBJ1-4; D not certain. Germline V lookup: CDR1 SEHNR, CDR2 FQNEAQ (reference sequence). V shed 4 bases and J shed 4 bases, with 10 bases lying between them. The CDR3 has 14 amino acids. The DNA for the CDR3 is TGTGCCAGCAGCTCCATGGGTAATAATGAAAAACTGTTTTTT. It specifies CASSSMGNNEKLFF.

The CDR3 loop reads CASTARGGMNTEAFF. DNA for the CDR3: TGTGCCAGCACCGCCCGGGGGGGAATGAACACTGAAGCTTTCTTT. This chain uses TRBV2 with TRBJ1-1; weak D call: TRBD1 (5 bases). Trimming took 7 bases from V and 0 from J, leaving 15 bases between them. Germline CDR1 reads SNHLY; CDR2 reads FYNNEI. This CDR3 comprises 15 residues.